Sequencing of this TCR beta chain was carried out in a study of shared T cell receptors in the human thymus. V was shortened by 4 bases and J by 5 bases, with 11 bases between the two germline ends. Germline loops: CDR1 MNHEY, CDR2 SVGAGI. CDR3 size: 13 residues. Repertoires were generated with immunoSEQ multiplex PCR, while TCRdb's copy carries only in-frame clones and drops some. The sample carries hundreds of thousands of clones, more than 70% recorded once. Separately, the same data were catalogued under a study of human thymus T cells. Turning to that study: Corrective cardiac operations yielded the resected thymus tissue. Usage of V and J genes appeared biased in thymic and blood repertoires.

Sequenced material: thymocytes. V gene TRBV6-5 combines with J gene TRBJ1-2; a weak D match, TRBD1 (5 bases). The clonotype comes from a boy under three years old with a congenital heart defect. Written as DNA, the CDR3 is TGTGCCAGCAGTTTTACAGGCACTTATGGCTACACCTTC. Translation gives CASSFTGTYGYTF.